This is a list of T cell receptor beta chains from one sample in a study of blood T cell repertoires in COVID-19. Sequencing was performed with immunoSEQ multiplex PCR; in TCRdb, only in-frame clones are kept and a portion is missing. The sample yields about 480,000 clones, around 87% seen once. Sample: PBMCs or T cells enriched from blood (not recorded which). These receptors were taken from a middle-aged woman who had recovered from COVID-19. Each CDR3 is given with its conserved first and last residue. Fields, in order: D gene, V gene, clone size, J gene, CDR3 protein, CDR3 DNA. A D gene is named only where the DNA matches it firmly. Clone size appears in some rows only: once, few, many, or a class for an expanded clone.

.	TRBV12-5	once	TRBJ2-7	CASGLVSGSEQYF	TGTGCTAGTGGTTTGGTATCAGGGTCCGAGCAGTACTTC
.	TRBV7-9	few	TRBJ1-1	CASSPIIIRGLDFF	TGTGCCAGCAGTCCTATCATAATCCGGGGACTGGATTTCTTT
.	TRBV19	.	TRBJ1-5	CASSIAFGGDQPQHF	TGTGCCAGTAGTATCGCTTTCGGGGGGGACCAGCCCCAGCATTTT
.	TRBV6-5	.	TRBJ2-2	CASSYSRDTGELFF	TGTGCCAGCAGTTACTCGAGGGACACCGGGGAGCTGTTTTTT
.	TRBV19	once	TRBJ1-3	CASSINRGTGNTIYF	TGTGCCAGTAGTATCAACCGGGGAACTGGAAACACCATATATTTT
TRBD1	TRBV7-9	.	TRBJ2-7	CASSLGQGRNEQYF	TGTGCCAGCAGTCTCGGACAGGGAAGGAACGAGCAGTACTTC
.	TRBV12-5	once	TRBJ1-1	CASGSIIGQKMNTEAFF	TGTGCTAGTGGTTCAATTATAGGACAGAAGATGAACACTGAAGCTTTCTTT
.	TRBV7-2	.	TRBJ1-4	CASSLMAQGEKLFF	TGTGCCAGCAGCTTAATGGCACAGGGCGAAAAACTGTTTTTT
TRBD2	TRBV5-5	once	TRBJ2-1	CASSLILAGYNEQFF	TGTGCCAGCAGCTTGATCCTAGCGGGATACAATGAGCAGTTCTTC
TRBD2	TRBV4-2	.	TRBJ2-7	CASSQDKREATYEQYF	TGTGCCAGCAGCCAAGATAAGCGGGAGGCCACCTACGAGCAGTACTTC
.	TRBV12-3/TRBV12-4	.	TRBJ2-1	CASVPLDEQFF	TGTGCCAGCGTCCCTCTAGATGAGCAGTTCTTC
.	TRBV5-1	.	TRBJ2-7	CASSEDSDHYEQYF	TGCGCCAGCAGCGAAGATAGCGATCACTACGAGCAGTACTTC
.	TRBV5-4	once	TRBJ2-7	CASSLGGGGSVYEQYF	TGTGCCAGCAGCTTGGGAGGGGGTGGTTCTGTCTACGAGCAGTACTTC
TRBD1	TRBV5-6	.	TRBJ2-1	CASSLPGQGTNEQFF	TGTGCCAGCAGCTTACCGGGACAGGGGACCAATGAGCAGTTCTTC
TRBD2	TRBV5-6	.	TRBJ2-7	CASSLNRLAGYEQYF	TGTGCCAGCAGCCTCAATCGACTAGCGGGTTACGAGCAGTACTTC
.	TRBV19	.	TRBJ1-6	CASSMVAGYFNSPLHF	TGTGCCAGTAGTATGGTGGCAGGATATTTTAATTCACCCCTCCACTTT
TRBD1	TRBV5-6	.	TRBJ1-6	CASSLYRGPEGDSPLHF	TGTGCCAGCAGCTTGTATAGGGGGCCCGAAGGGGATTCACCCCTCCACTTT
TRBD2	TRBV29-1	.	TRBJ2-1	CSDRTSSYNEQFF	TGCAGCGACCGGACTAGCAGCTACAATGAGCAGTTCTTC
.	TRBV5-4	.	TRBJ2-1	CASSHQKKSGYNEQFF	TGTGCCAGCAGCCACCAGAAGAAATCGGGGTACAATGAGCAGTTCTTC
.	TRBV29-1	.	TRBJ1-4	CSVEDSGNEKLFF	TGCAGCGTTGAGGACAGTGGTAATGAAAAACTGTTTTTT
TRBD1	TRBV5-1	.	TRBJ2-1	CASSLAGTGGDEQFF	TGCGCCAGCAGCTTGGCCGGGACAGGGGGCGATGAGCAGTTCTTC
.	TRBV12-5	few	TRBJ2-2	CASGLLRVSSGELFF	TGTGCTAGTGGTTTGTTGAGGGTCTCGTCCGGGGAGCTGTTTTTT